Below are 3 T cell receptor beta chains sequenced from a single sample in a study of response to subunit inactivated influenza vaccine. In TCRdb, the RT-PCR reads were re-called with MiXCR into one record per CDR3 protein. This sample has roughly 540,000 distinct CDR3 sequences, with approximately 22% found just once. The same sample was also studied in work on T cells expressing NK-cell markers. That study reports: UMIs accompanied the 5'RACE template switching by which TCR beta cDNA was made.

Here the sequenced sample was CD4+ T cells sorted from PBMCs, taken about 12 days after vaccination. These receptors were collected from a man aged 45-65 years who received an inactivated influenza vaccine.

Written as DNA, the CDR3 is TGTGCCAGCAGTGAAAGCCGGGGGTACGGCGAGCAGTTCTTC. It encodes CASSESRGYGEQFF. This chain joins TRBV6-1 and TRBJ2-1, with D perhaps matching TRBD2 (6 bases). Germline CDR1 and CDR2: MNHNS and SASEGT. V lost 2 bases and J 10 bases, leaving 15 bases between the germline ends. This CDR3 comprises 14 residues.

J is TRBJ2-6 and V is TRBV15; TRBD2 might be the D (6 bases). Germline lookup yields CDR1 LNHNV and CDR2 YYDKDF (reference sequence). This CDR3 region has 15 residues. V lost 4 bases and J 2 bases, leaving 9 bases between the germline ends. CDR3 sequence reads: CATSIREAGANVLTF. CDR3 bases: TGTGCCACCAGCATCAGGGAGGCTGGGGCCAACGTCCTGACTTTC.

The chain is built from TRBV6-1 and TRBJ1-5, with a weak D call TRBD1 (5 bases). V was trimmed by 7 bases and J by 11 bases, leaving 24 bases between them. This CDR3 is 15 amino acids long. From germline, CDR1 is MNHNS and CDR2 SASEGT. The CDR3 sequence is CASIPSWGKEVAQHF. In DNA form, the CDR3 reads TGTGCCAGCATACCTTCGTGGGGGAAGGAGGTGGCCCAGCATTTT.